Sequencing of this TCR beta chain was carried out in a study of chemoradiotherapy in HPV16-positive cancers. This table comes from immunoSEQ multiplex PCR, and its TCRdb copy is limited to in-frame clones, with some not included. There are tens of thousands of clones in the sample; roughly nine tenths occur only once, and about 20% lies in the top ten. On this clone: Its antigen is as yet unknown.

General study results and limits: Better recurrence-free survival went with HPV-responsive T-cell expansion in HPV16-positive patients.

Germline CDR1 and CDR2: GTSNPN and SVGIG (reference sequence). With 2 bases clipped from V and 4 bases from J, the junction kept 4 bases outside the gene matches. CDR3 length: 16 residues. The clonotype comes from a human donor with HPV-associated anogenital cancer. The sequencing here drew on blood, taken from a patient who underwent chemoradiotherapy. This chain connects TRBV30 to TRBJ2-5; 16 bases align to TRBD2. The CDR3 nucleotides are TGTGCCTGGAGTTCGGGACTAGCGGGGGGGCGAGAGACCCAGTACTTC. Translating it yields CAWSSGLAGGRETQYF.